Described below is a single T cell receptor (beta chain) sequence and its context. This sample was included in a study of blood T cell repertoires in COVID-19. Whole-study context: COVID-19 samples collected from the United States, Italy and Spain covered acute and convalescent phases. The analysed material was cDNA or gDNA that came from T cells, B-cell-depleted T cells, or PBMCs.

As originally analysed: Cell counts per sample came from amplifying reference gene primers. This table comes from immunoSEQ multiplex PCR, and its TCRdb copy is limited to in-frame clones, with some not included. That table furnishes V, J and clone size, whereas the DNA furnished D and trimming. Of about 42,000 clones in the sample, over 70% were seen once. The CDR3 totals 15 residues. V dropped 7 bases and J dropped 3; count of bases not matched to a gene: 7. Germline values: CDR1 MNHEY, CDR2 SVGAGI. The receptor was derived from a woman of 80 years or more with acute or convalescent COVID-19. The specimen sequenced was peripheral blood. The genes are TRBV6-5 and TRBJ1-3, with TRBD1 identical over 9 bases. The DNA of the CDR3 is TGTGCCAGCACCGCCGGGACAGGGAATGGAAACACCATATATTTT. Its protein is CASTAGTGNGNTIYF.